What follows are 23 T cell receptor beta chains derived from one specimen sequenced in a study of identical twins. TCRdb called the 5' RACE reads again in MiXCR, with one record for every CDR3 protein. This table has about 240,000 distinct CDR3 sequences, 9.5% to 15% appearing once. These records were also assigned to another study, of yellow fever vaccine responses in identical twins.

Specimen: memory (CD45RO+) T cells sorted from blood. These receptors were obtained from a woman younger than 30 in good health.

The table lists this clonotype with a few counts. CDR3 coding DNA: TGCGCCAGCAGTGAGTTCTCCGAGCAGTACTTC. This translates into CASSEFSEQYF. J is TRBJ2-7 and V is TRBV10-2; D is unclear. V was pared by 1 base and J by 6 bases, with 4 bases between. Germline V gene lookup returns CDR1 WSHSY and CDR2 SAAADI. This CDR3 region has 11 residues.

There are many counts of this clonotype. The gene calls are TRBV12-3 or TRBV12-4 and TRBJ1-1; D not resolved. V gave up 6 bases and J gave up 3 bases, with 11 bases separating them. The CDR3 sequence is 13 residues long. CDR3 DNA sequence: TGTGCCAGCAGCCGAGAGTGGGACACTGAAGCTTTCTTT. The encoded protein is CASSREWDTEAFF.

This rearrangement joins TRBV7-2 to TRBJ2-7, with TRBD1 matching over 7 bases. Germline-derived CDR1 and CDR2 are SGHTA and FQGNSA. CDR3 length: 15 residues. Trimming at V came to 1 base and at J to 3 bases, leaving 6 bases not matched to a gene. The CDR3 loop reads CASSLEGTEYYEQYF. The DNA of the CDR3 is TGTGCCAGCAGCTTAGAAGGGACAGAGTACTACGAGCAGTACTTC.

The table lists this clonotype with many counts. This sequence joins TRBV10-3 and TRBJ1-1; 8 bases map to TRBD1. The CDR3 spans 15 residues. Unmatched junction bases numbered 7, after V lost 4 bases and J lost 3 bases. Germline V lookup: CDR1 ENHRY, CDR2 SYGVKD. CDR3 protein: CAISARTGMDTEAFF. The CDR3 nucleotides are TGTGCCATCAGTGCCCGGACAGGGATGGACACTGAAGCTTTCTTT.

This clonotype has at least ten counts. The CDR3 region has the DNA TGTGCCAGCACGAGGACTGAAGCGGAGACCCAGTACTTC. Encoded protein: CASTRTEAETQYF. The chain uses TRBV6-2 or TRBV6-3 and TRBJ2-5; D perhaps matches TRBD2 (5 bases). Per the germline V gene, CDR1 is MNHEY and CDR2 is SVGEGT. The length of the CDR3 is 13 residues. V lost 7 bases and J 5 bases, leaving 14 bases between the germline ends.

This clonotype was counted ten times or more. This chain links TRBV4-2 with TRBJ1-5; 10 bases match TRBD1. Unmatched junction bases numbered 8, after V lost 3 bases and J lost 6 bases. Germline-derived CDR1 and CDR2 are LGHNA and YNFKEQ. The CDR3 has 16 residues. CDR3 in DNA: TGTGCCAGCAGCCAGTCCGGGGACAGGGGTGGTCAGCCCCAGCATTTT. Translating it yields CASSQSGDRGGQPQHF.

This clonotype was counted many times. This chain uses TRBV10-3 with TRBJ2-5; 7 nucleotides line up with TRBD1. J lost 5 bases, V lost 3 bases, and 6 bases had no gene match. The CDR3 covers 14 residues. The V gene's germline CDR1 is ENHRY and CDR2 SYGVKD. The CDR3 protein is CAISETGDGETQYF. The CDR3 bases are TGTGCCATCAGTGAAACAGGGGACGGGGAGACCCAGTACTTC.

V gene TRBV10-3 combines with J gene TRBJ2-7; TRBD1 matches at 9 bases. The CDR3 is 15 amino acids. Losses at the gene ends were 6 bases for V and 1 base for J; bases not matched to a gene: 7. The V gene's germline CDR1 is ENHRY and CDR2 SYGVKD. The CDR3, as DNA: TGTGCCATCAGAACTGACAGGGGGACTTCCTACGAGCAGTACTTC. Its protein product is CAIRTDRGTSYEQYF.

This clonotype turned up a few times. The V call is TRBV9, the J call TRBJ2-3; 7 nucleotides align to TRBD2. The CDR3 is made up of 14 amino acids. Trimming removed 4 bases from V and 4 bases from J; junction bases left unmatched: 6. CDR1 and CDR2 from the germline V gene are SGDLS and YYNGEE. The CDR3 sequence: CASSPGRGPDTQYF. CDR3 nucleotides: TGTGCCAGCAGCCCGGGGAGGGGCCCAGATACGCAGTATTTT.

This clonotype was seen a few times. This CDR3 is CASRGTSGGRNEQFF. The CDR3 DNA reads as TGTGCCAGCCGGGGGACTAGCGGGGGGAGGAATGAGCAGTTCTTC. The chain links TRBV6-1 to TRBJ2-1, with 15 positions matching TRBD2. This CDR3 region has 15 residues. Germline V gene lookup returns CDR1 MNHNS and CDR2 SASEGT. Trimming took 8 bases from V and 7 from J; bases not matched to a gene: 6.

The chain links TRBV2 to TRBJ2-7; D not resolved. The CDR3 consists of 17 residues. Per germline, CDR1 SNHLY and CDR2 FYNNEI. The V end lost 1 base, the J end lost 0 bases, and 16 bases lay between the germline ends. CDR3 DNA sequence: TGTGCCAGCAGTGAAGATAGTGAAGAACAGCCCTCCTACGAGCAGTACTTC. Protein sequence: CASSEDSEEQPSYEQYF.

The chain recombines TRBV7-9 with TRBJ2-7; the D gene is possibly TRBD2 (6 bases). V gave up 3 bases and J gave up 7 bases, with 10 bases separating them. The CDR3 has 12 amino acids. The germline CDR1 and CDR2 sequences are SEHNR and FQNEAQ (reference sequence). The DNA for the CDR3 is TGTGCCAGCAGCTTGGAGGCGGGGGAGCAGTACTTC. Translation: CASSLEAGEQYF.

V gene TRBV7-9 combines with J gene TRBJ2-5; TRBD1 might be the D (5 bases). The V gene's germline CDR1 is SEHNR and CDR2 FQNEAQ (reference sequence). The CDR3 is made up of 15 amino acids. Trimming removed 5 bases at V and 2 bases at J, with 15 bases between. In DNA form, the CDR3 reads TGTGCCAGCAGCACCGCGCTGGCAGGGCAAGAGACCCAGTACTTC. As protein: CASSTALAGQETQYF.

This clonotype was counted ten times or more. This chain connects TRBV20-1 to TRBJ2-1; 8 positions match TRBD2. CDR1 and CDR2 from the germline V gene are DFQATT and SNEGSKA (reference sequence). V shed 4 bases and J 8 bases; nucleotides not matched to a gene: 4. The CDR3 covers 12 residues. CDR3 nucleotide sequence: TGCAGTGCTACCGGGACTAGAGATGAGCAGTTCTTC. Encoded protein: CSATGTRDEQFF.

CDR3: CATSRALSYEQYF. The DNA of the CDR3 is TGTGCCACCAGCAGAGCGTTAAGCTACGAGCAGTACTTC. The chain has TRBV15 and TRBJ2-7; D not resolved. The CDR3 runs 13 residues. The germline CDR1 and CDR2 sequences are LNHNV and YYDKDF (reference sequence). V lost 1 base, J lost 3 bases, and 7 bases lay in between. Supplemented by reference TRBV15 and TRBJ2-7, the full variable domain reads DAMVIQNPRYQVTQFGKPVTLSCSQTLNHNVMYWYQQKSSQAPKLLFHYYDKDFNNEADTPDNFQSRRPNTSFCFLDIRSPGLGDTAMYLCATSRALSYEQYFGPGTRLTVT.

J is TRBJ2-4 and V is TRBV30; D perhaps matches TRBD1 (6 bases). The germline V and J ends were trimmed by 8 bases and 8 bases, with 19 bases remaining between them. Per the germline V gene, CDR1 is GTSNPN and CDR2 is SVGIG (reference sequence). This CDR3 region has 13 residues. CDR3 in DNA: TGTGCCGCTATGGACAGCTCAAAGGACATTCAGTACTTC. As protein: CAAMDSSKDIQYF. The full variable domain, completed using reference TRBV30 and TRBJ2-4, is SQTIHQWPATLVQPVGSPLSLECTVEGTSNPNLYWYRQAAGRGLQLLFYSVGIGQISSEVPQNLSASRPQDRQFILSSKKLLLSDSGFYLCAAMDSSKDIQYFGAGTRLSVL.

The V call is TRBV2, the J call TRBJ2-5; TRBD2 is a possible D gene (6 bases). There are 13 residues in the CDR3. Looked up from germline, CDR1 is SNHLY and CDR2 is FYNNEI. V was pared by 7 bases and J by 5 bases, with 14 bases between. The CDR3 DNA reads as TGTGCCAGCATGTCCGGACGGGGGGAGACCCAGTACTTC. Translating it yields CASMSGRGETQYF. Full variable domain (outside the CDR3, taken from reference TRBV2 and TRBJ2-5): EPEVTQTPSHQVTQMGQEVILRCVPISNHLYFYWYRQILGQKVEFLVSFYNNEISEKSEIFDDQFSVERPDGSNFTLKIRSTKLEDSAMYFCASMSGRGETQYFGPGTRLLVL.

Ten or more counts support this clonotype. This chain uses TRBV7-2 with TRBJ2-3; 8 nucleotides line up with TRBD2. The length of the CDR3 is 17 residues. J lost 3 bases, V lost 1 base, and 9 bases had no gene match. Germline values: CDR1 SGHTA, CDR2 FQGNSA. The CDR3 protein is CASSLVDRGGRTDTQYF. CDR3 sequence (DNA): TGTGCCAGCAGCTTAGTAGACCGGGGGGGAAGGACAGATACGCAGTATTTT.

The gene calls are TRBV6-1 and TRBJ2-1, with TRBD1 matching 9 bases. The CDR3 has 15 amino acids. V lost 6 bases and J lost 3; bases outside the gene matches: 6. CDR1 MNHNS and CDR2 SASEGT come from the germline V gene. CDR3 DNA: TGTGCCAGCAGGACACAGGGGGCTAACTACAATGAGCAGTTCTTC. It is translated as CASRTQGANYNEQFF.

The chain combines TRBV6-2 or TRBV6-3 with TRBJ2-1; D uncertain. The germline V gene encodes CDR1 MNHEY and CDR2 SVGEGT. V was trimmed by 7 bases and J by 4 bases, leaving 20 bases between them. The CDR3 loop spans 16 amino acids. In DNA form, the CDR3 reads TGTGCCAGCAACTCCCCGATTGGTCGGGTATACAATGAGCAGTTCTTC. This translates into CASNSPIGRVYNEQFF.

The rearrangement links TRBV11-2 to TRBJ2-3; 8 nucleotides agree with TRBD2. The trim removed 5 bases at V and 2 bases at J, leaving 9 bases unmatched. This CDR3 region has 16 residues. Germline V lookup: CDR1 SGHAT, CDR2 FQNNGV. The CDR3 sequence is CASSPRVSGITDTQYF. The CDR3 DNA is TGTGCCAGCAGCCCGCGGGTTAGCGGGATCACAGATACGCAGTATTTT. Filled out from reference TRBV11-2 and TRBJ2-3, the complete variable domain reads EAGVAQSPRYKIIEKRQSVAFWCNPISGHATLYWYQQILGQGPKLLIQFQNNGVVDDSQLPKDRFSAERLKGVDSTLKIQPAKLEDSAVYLCASSPRVSGITDTQYFGPGTRLTVL.

The gene calls are TRBV18 and TRBJ2-3, with D perhaps TRBD1 or TRBD2 (5 bases each). The CDR3 is 15 amino acids. In germline, CDR1 is KGHSH, CDR2 LQKENI. The V and J ends lost 3 bases and 2 bases respectively, with 12 bases between them. This chain's CDR3 is CASSPGPSTTDTQYF. The CDR3 nucleotides read TGTGCCAGCTCACCGGGACCTTCAACCACAGATACGCAGTATTTT.

This clonotype has a count of ten or more. This chain connects TRBV28 to TRBJ2-7; 16 bases are a match to TRBD2. The germline V gene encodes CDR1 MDHEN and CDR2 SYDVKM. CDR3 length: 17 residues. Unmatched junction bases numbered 7, after V lost 5 bases and J lost 3 bases. The CDR3 nucleotides read TGTGCCAGCAGTCCCCCCGGGACTAGCGGGAGGGTCTACGAGCAGTACTTC. This sequence encodes CASSPPGTSGRVYEQYF.